These 27 T cell receptor beta chains originate from one sample sequenced in a study of identical twins (TCRdb year 2016). Libraries were constructed by 5' RACE. The reads were generated on an Illumina HiSeq 2000. TCRdb cleaned the public reads at Q25 with fastp, built clones with MiXCR and kept in-frame beta chains. Here each entry gathers all rows of one CDR3 protein and keeps the most common genes and DNA. Present in this sample are roughly 1,500,000 distinct CDR3 sequences, 25% to 35% of which were seen just once. The ten largest clones add up to about 0.27% of the sample. Sequenced sample: cord blood. Receptors originate from a newborn girl in good health.

In its sample, this clonotype was seen a few times. This chain links TRBV20-1 with TRBJ2-2, with D tentatively TRBD1 (6 bases). Per the germline V gene, CDR1 is DFQATT and CDR2 is SNEGSKA (reference sequence). V lost 6 bases, J lost 4 bases, and 6 bases lay in between. The length of the CDR3 is 11 residues. The chain's CDR3 is CSAGATGELFF. The CDR3 DNA is TGCAGTGCGGGGGCCACCGGGGAGCTGTTTTTT.

This clonotype has a count of ten or more. The chain joins TRBV4-1 to TRBJ2-7; 10 nucleotides align to TRBD2. Germline CDR1 and CDR2: MGHRA and YSYEKL. The V gene end was trimmed by 2 bases and the J gene end by 4 bases; junction bases not matched to a gene: 2. This CDR3 spans 14 amino acids. CDR3 coding DNA: TGCGCCAGCAGCCAACTAGCGGGAGTTTACGAGCAGTACTTC. Translation gives CASSQLAGVYEQYF.

The V call is TRBV7-8, the J call TRBJ1-3; possible D gene TRBD1, 5 bases. V was trimmed by 3 bases and J by 0 bases, leaving 9 bases between them. Per the germline V gene, CDR1 is SGHVS and CDR2 is FQNEAQ. The CDR3 spans 15 residues. CDR3 sequence: CASSFGTVSGNTIYF. CDR3 coding DNA: TGTGCCAGCAGCTTCGGGACGGTCTCTGGAAACACCATATATTTT. The complete variable domain, with remaining parts taken from reference TRBV7-8 and TRBJ1-3, reads GAGVSQSPRYKVAKRGQDVALRCDPISGHVSLFWYQQALGQGPEFLTYFQNEAQLDKSGLPSDRFFAERPEGSVSTLKIQRTQQEDSAVYLCASSFGTVSGNTIYFGEGSWLTVV.

The chain links TRBV7-2 to TRBJ1-2; no reliable D call. The V gene lost 5 bases and the J gene lost 0 bases, with 10 bases spanning the gap. The CDR3 sequence is 14 residues long. Germline CDR1 and CDR2: SGHTA and FQGNSA. The CDR3 sequence: CASSPRTPNYGYTF. As DNA, the CDR3 is TGTGCCAGCAGCCCCCGCACGCCTAACTATGGCTACACCTTC.

Notes on this clonotype: A much larger clonotype is one base distant, so this may be a read error. The chain employs TRBV7-9 and TRBJ2-5; TRBD1 aligns across 8 bases. CDR1 is SEHNR and CDR2 is FQNEAQ in the germline V gene (reference sequence). This CDR3 spans 15 amino acids. The CDR3 is CASSRQGTNKETRYF. Here the CDR3 DNA reads TGTGCCAGCTCTAGACAGGGGACAAATAAAGAGACCCGGTACTTC.

The rearrangement links TRBV10-3 to TRBJ1-1; no definite D call. Germline assignment: CDR1 ENHRY and CDR2 SYGVKD. The CDR3 spans 15 residues. V was shortened by 0 bases and J by 1 base, with 9 bases between the two germline ends. CDR3 sequence: CAISESKTGNTEAFF. CDR3 coding DNA: TGTGCCATCAGTGAGTCCAAGACGGGGAACACTGAAGCTTTCTTT.

The chain links TRBV5-1 to TRBJ1-6; 7 bases line up with TRBD1. The CDR3 runs to 15 residues. J gave up 5 bases and V 0 bases, and 2 bases lay outside the gene matches. Germline V lookup: CDR1 SGHRS, CDR2 YFSETQ. The CDR3 DNA follows: TGCGCCAGCAGCTTGGACAGGGGCAATAATTCACCCCTCCACTTT. It translates to CASSLDRGNNSPLHF. Supplemented by reference TRBV5-1 and TRBJ1-6, the full variable domain reads KAGVTQTPRYLIKTRGQQVTLSCSPISGHRSVSWYQQTPGQGLQFLFEYFSETQRNKGNFPGRFSGRQFSNSRSEMNVSTLELGDSALYLCASSLDRGNNSPLHFGNGTRLTVT.

The genes are TRBV7-6 and TRBJ1-1; D not resolved. The CDR3 sequence is 13 residues long. The germline V gene encodes CDR1 SGHVS and CDR2 FNYEAQ. V gave up 3 bases and J gave up 3 bases, with 8 bases separating them. The CDR3 here is CASSFDVDTEAFF. DNA for the CDR3: TGTGCCAGCAGCTTCGACGTGGACACTGAAGCTTTCTTT.

This clonotype occurred many times. This chain links TRBV6-2 or TRBV6-3 with TRBJ1-2, with D hard to call. This CDR3 is built from 10 residues. Germline loops: CDR1 MNHEY, CDR2 SVGEGT. V was pared by 8 bases and J by 4 bases, with 5 bases between. The CDR3 protein is CASAGYGYTF. For the CDR3, the DNA is TGTGCCAGCGCGGGCTATGGCTACACCTTC.

This rearrangement joins TRBV3-1 to TRBJ1-5; no reliable D call. Per the germline V gene, CDR1 is LGHDT and CDR2 is YNNKEL (reference sequence). The CDR3 consists of 15 residues. Deletions cut 0 bases from V and 3 bases from J, with 9 bases between. The CDR3 sequence: CASSQEGRFNQPQHF. CDR3 DNA: TGTGCCAGCAGCCAAGAGGGCAGGTTCAATCAGCCCCAGCATTTT. Looking up the rest from reference TRBV3-1 and TRBJ1-5 gives the full variable domain: DTAVSQTPKYLVTQMGNDKSIKCEQNLGHDTMYWYKQDSKKFLKIMFSYNNKELIINETVPNRFSPKSPDKAHLNLHINSLELGDSAVYFCASSQEGRFNQPQHFGDGTRLSIL.

In its sample, this clonotype was seen a few times. The chain links TRBV4-1 to TRBJ1-2, with D hard to call. Germline assignment: CDR1 MGHRA and CDR2 YSYEKL. The CDR3 spans 15 residues. The V end lost 4 bases, the J end lost 0 bases, and 12 bases lay between the germline ends. The CDR3 region is CASSPQRGSNYGYTF. Written as DNA, the CDR3 is TGCGCCAGCAGCCCGCAAAGAGGATCTAACTATGGCTACACCTTC.

This clonotype was found many times. CDR3 region: CASSQDPGLGYTF. In nucleotides, the CDR3 is TGCGCCAGCAGCCAAGATCCCGGGTTGGGCTACACCTTC. This chain links TRBV4-1 with TRBJ1-2; unclear D gene. This CDR3 spans 13 amino acids. Germline CDR1 and CDR2: MGHRA and YSYEKL. The V gene lost 0 bases and the J gene lost 8 bases, with 10 bases spanning the gap.

Only a few counts were recorded for this clonotype. V usage is TRBV11-2 and J usage is TRBJ2-5; TRBD2 agrees at 7 bases. Trimming removed 1 base from V and 4 bases from J; junction bases left unmatched: 6. The CDR3 is 15 amino acids. CDR1 is SGHAT and CDR2 is FQNNGV in the germline V gene. CDR3 region: CASSLVPSGAETQYF. DNA for the CDR3: TGTGCCAGCAGCTTAGTCCCCAGCGGGGCAGAGACCCAGTACTTC.

CDR3 DNA sequence: TGCGCCAGCAGCCTGGCAGAACCGGGACAGGGGAGTTCACCCCTCCACTTT. Its protein is CASSLAEPGQGSSPLHF. The chain is built from TRBV5-1 and TRBJ1-6; TRBD1 matches at 10 bases. Trimming cost V 4 bases and J 9 bases; bases outside gene matches: 13. Germline V gives CDR1 SGHRS, CDR2 YFSETQ. This CDR3 is 17 amino acids long.

The chain carries TRBV6-4 and TRBJ2-3; possibly TRBD2 for D (7 bases). This CDR3 is 15 amino acids long. Trimming took off 8 bases at V and 4 bases at J, with 19 bases between the two ends. CDR1 and CDR2 (germline): MRHNA, SNTAGT. The CDR3 DNA follows: TGTGCCAGCTCACCCCGGGGGGCTAACGCAGATACGCAGTATTTT. This gives the protein CASSPRGANADTQYF.

This clonotype has a handful of counts. The chain uses TRBV12-3 or TRBV12-4 and TRBJ1-5; D is perhaps TRBD1 (6 bases). Trimming cost V 3 bases and J 9 bases, with 21 bases left between them. The CDR3 extends over 16 amino acids. The CDR3 spells CASSFWDGTLPRPQHF. DNA for the CDR3: TGTGCCAGCAGTTTCTGGGATGGGACATTACCCCGGCCCCAGCATTTT.

This chain joins TRBV12-3 or TRBV12-4 and TRBJ2-4; 11 positions match TRBD1. This CDR3 has 12 residues. Trimming took 6 bases from V and 13 from J; bases not matched to a gene: 5. The chain's CDR3 is CASRDRGQEQYF. In DNA, the CDR3 is TGTGCCAGCAGGGACAGGGGGCAAGAGCAGTACTTC.

This chain uses TRBV3-1 with TRBJ2-4, with 13 bases lining up with TRBD2. The J call may be mistaken, given a closer DNA end match to TRBJ2-7. This CDR3 spans 14 amino acids. From germline, CDR1 is LGHDT and CDR2 YNNKEL (reference sequence). CDR3 DNA: TGTGCCAGCAGACTAGCGGGGGGGCCCCACGAGCAGTACTTC. This encodes CASRLAGGPHEQYF.

The chain carries TRBV7-8 and TRBJ2-3, with 7 bases aligning to TRBD1. This CDR3 is built from 14 residues. J lost 0 bases, V lost 10 bases, and 7 bases had no gene match. The germline CDR1 and CDR2 sequences are SGHVS and FQNEAQ. This CDR3 reads CATEKGASTDTQYF. CDR3 bases: TGTGCCACCGAAAAGGGGGCTAGCACAGATACGCAGTATTTT.

Remarks on this clonotype: An end of the junction differs from the germline gene, which may be a read error. This sequence joins TRBV5-1 and TRBJ2-3; D is unresolved. The CDR3 is made up of 14 amino acids. The V gene's germline CDR1 is SGHRS and CDR2 YFSETQ. The CDR3 is CAGSSLGRTDTQYF. In nucleotides, the CDR3 is TGCGCCGGCAGCTCGCTCGGACGTACAGATACGCAGTATTTT.

V gene TRBV5-1 combines with J gene TRBJ2-2; D gene unclear. Germline V gene data show CDR1 as SGHRS and CDR2 as YFSETQ. V dropped 5 bases and J dropped 8 bases, with 10 bases sitting between them. The CDR3 length is 12 residues. The CDR3 DNA follows: TGCGCCAGCAGAGTGGTGGTGGGGGAGCTGTTTTTT. It specifies CASRVVVGELFF.

The rearrangement joins TRBV6-1 to TRBJ1-6; no reliable D call. Between the trimmed V and J ends, which lost 7 bases and 0 bases, there was a span of 13 bases. Germline CDR1 is MNHNS and CDR2 is SASEGT. The CDR3 length is 16 residues. The CDR3 reads CASIFLRSSYNSPLHF. DNA for the CDR3: TGTGCCAGCATCTTCCTCCGGAGCTCCTATAATTCACCCCTCCACTTT.

In its sample, this clonotype was seen a few times. This chain links TRBV20-1 with TRBJ1-1; D ambiguous. CDR3 length: 13 residues. Germline V gene data show CDR1 as DFQATT and CDR2 as SNEGSKA (reference sequence). V was shortened by 3 bases and J by 5 bases, with 13 bases between the two germline ends. The CDR3 DNA reads TGCAGTGCTAGCACATGGGAAGGGACTGAAGCTTTCTTT. Protein sequence: CSASTWEGTEAFF.

The chain recombines TRBV29-1 with TRBJ2-7; 7 bases map to TRBD1. Per the germline V gene, CDR1 is SQVTM and CDR2 is ANQGSEA. V lost 4 bases to trimming and J lost 6 bases; unmatched junction nucleotides: 9. CDR3 size: 13 residues. The CDR3 bases are TGCAGCGTTGTCGTAGACAGGGCTGGCGAGCAGTACTTC. Protein sequence: CSVVVDRAGEQYF.

The sample holds a few counts of this clonotype. The CDR3 sequence is CASSARRGADYEQYF. The CDR3 nucleotides read TGTGCCAGCAGCGCTAGGCGAGGGGCAGACTACGAGCAGTACTTC. The chain has TRBV6-5 and TRBJ2-7; D is perhaps TRBD1 or TRBD2 (5 bases each). The CDR3 loop spans 15 amino acids. V was pared by 6 bases and J by 3 bases, with 18 bases between. CDR1 is MNHEY, CDR2 SVGAGI, per germline.

Comment on this clonotype: A much larger clone lies one base from this, so it may be a read error. Here the CDR3 reads CASRDTTDTQYF. The CDR3, as DNA: TGTGCCAGCAGGGACACCACAGATACGCAGTATTTT. This rearrangement joins TRBV6-1 to TRBJ2-3; a weak D match, TRBD1 (5 bases). Germline V lookup: CDR1 MNHNS, CDR2 SASEGT. Trimming removed 6 bases at V and 2 bases at J, with 6 bases between. The CDR3 is made up of 12 amino acids.

The gene calls are TRBV18 and TRBJ2-1; 7 bases are shared with TRBD1. V lost 3 bases to trimming and J lost 4 bases; unmatched junction nucleotides: 12. Germline lookup yields CDR1 KGHSH and CDR2 LQKENI. The CDR3 sequence is 17 residues long. The CDR3 spells CASSPLSTGTAYNEQFF. CDR3 in DNA: TGTGCCAGCTCACCTTTGTCAACCGGGACAGCTTACAATGAGCAGTTCTTC.